These T cell receptor beta chains were read from a single sample in a study of blood T cell repertoires in COVID-19. Produced via immunoSEQ multiplex PCR; TCRdb's table is partial and in-frame only. The table records roughly 160,000 clones, about 87% of them present only once. Sequenced sample: peripheral blood. These receptors all stem from a woman older than 75 with COVID-19, enrolled during active disease. The CDR3 runs from the conserved cysteine through the conserved F or W. Some rows have no size entry. The others give once, few or many, or a class for an expanded clone.

TRBV19	-	TRBJ1-2	CAISRGLNYGYTF
TRBV5-4	once	TRBJ1-3	CASSLRPGAGGNTIYF
TRBV3-1/TRBV3-2	-	TRBJ2-1	CASSQGRGLYNEQFF
TRBV7-3	-	TRBJ2-6	CASSLAGLGGSGANVLTF
TRBV27	-	TRBJ1-5	CASSSAGGQPQHF
TRBV12-3/TRBV12-4	-	TRBJ2-5	CASSQGEAETQYF
TRBV7-2	-	TRBJ2-3	CASSLAPSGNTDTQYF
TRBV6-1	-	TRBJ1-5	CASSDRQAYSNQPQHF
TRBV5-1	-	TRBJ1-4	CASSLQGTNEKLFF
TRBV7-2	-	TRBJ2-1	CASSLAGTEYNEQFF
TRBV4-3	-	TRBJ1-2	CASSQLRLANYGYTF
TRBV18	-	TRBJ2-1	CASSPQGDEQFF
TRBV3-1/TRBV3-2	-	TRBJ1-5	CASSHSTGIREPQHF
TRBV5-5	-	TRBJ1-2	CASTEGGTGVGGYTF
TRBV5-4	-	TRBJ2-2	CASSLGTGTGFTGELFF
TRBV30	-	TRBJ1-2	CAWRKGADGYTF
TRBV29-1	-	TRBJ2-1	CSGRGTGTYNEQFF